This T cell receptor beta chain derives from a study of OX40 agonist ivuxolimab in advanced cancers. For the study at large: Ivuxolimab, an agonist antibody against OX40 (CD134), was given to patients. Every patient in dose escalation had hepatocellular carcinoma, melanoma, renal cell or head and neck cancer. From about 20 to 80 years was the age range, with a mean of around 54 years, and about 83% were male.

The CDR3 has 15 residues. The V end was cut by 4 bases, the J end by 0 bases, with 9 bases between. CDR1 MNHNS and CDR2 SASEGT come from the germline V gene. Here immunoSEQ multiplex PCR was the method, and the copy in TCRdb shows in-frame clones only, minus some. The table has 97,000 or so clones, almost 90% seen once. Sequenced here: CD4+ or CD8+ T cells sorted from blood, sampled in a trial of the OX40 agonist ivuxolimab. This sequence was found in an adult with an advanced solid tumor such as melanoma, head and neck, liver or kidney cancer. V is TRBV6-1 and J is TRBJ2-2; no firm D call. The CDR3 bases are TGTGCCAGCAGTGGGAAATCTACGAACACCGGGGAGCTGTTTTTT. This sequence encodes CASSGKSTNTGELFF.